This is a list of T cell receptor beta chains from one sample in a study of beta chain features in type 1 diabetes. Repertoires were generated with immunoSEQ multiplex PCR, while TCRdb's copy carries only in-frame clones and drops some. The sample yields about 650,000 clones, approximately 13% seen once. Specimen: naive CD4+ T cells from blood. These receptors originate from a man aged 30-40 years with type 1 diabetes. The CDR3 runs from the conserved cysteine through the conserved F or W. The D gene is left open where the match is weak. Part of the rows lack a size; the others show once, few, many or a class for expanded clones.

j_gene,v_gene,d_gene,abundance,CDR3nt,CDR3aa
TRBJ2-2,TRBV7-7,NA,few,TGTGCTAGCCCTACACGGCGGGCTCAACCAGATGGCAGGGAGCTGTTTTTT,CASPTRRAQPDGRELFF
TRBJ2-5,TRBV6-5,TRBD1,few,TGTGCCAGCAGTTACTCGACAGGGGGAGGTGTAGAGACCCAGTACTTC,CASSYSTGGGVETQYF
TRBJ2-5,TRBV9,TRBD2,few,TGTGCCAGCAGCGTAGAAGGCGGGGGGTACCAAGAGACCCAGTACTTC,CASSVEGGGYQETQYF
TRBJ2-5,TRBV29-1,NA,NA,TGCAGCGTGCTAACTAGCCTGGAGACCCAGTACTTC,CSVLTSLETQYF
TRBJ2-2,TRBV5-1,NA,NA,TGCGCCAGCAGCTCCACCGGGGAGCTGTTTTTT,CASSSTGELFF
TRBJ2-7,TRBV27,NA,NA,TGTGCCAGCAGGTCGGTCGCGCTCTACGAGCAGTACTTC,CASRSVALYEQYF
TRBJ2-3,TRBV4-1,TRBD1,few,TGCGCCAGCAGCCAAGTCCGGACAGGGAACACAGATACGCAGTATTTT,CASSQVRTGNTDTQYF
TRBJ2-1,TRBV19,TRBD2,NA,TGTGCCAGTAGTTTAGGACTAGGTAATCAATTCTTC,CASSLGLGNQFF
TRBJ1-5,TRBV30,NA,few,TGTGCCTGGAGCCCACAGGGTGGACAGCCCCAGCATTTT,CAWSPQGGQPQHF
TRBJ2-2,TRBV6-6,TRBD1,NA,TGTGCCAGCAGTCCGGACAGGGTGGGGTCCGGGGAGCTGTTTTTT,CASSPDRVGSGELFF
TRBJ2-7,TRBV9,TRBD1,NA,TGTGCCAGCAGCGTAGGTTTAGGGGGACAGGGGAAATACGAGCAGTACTTC,CASSVGLGGQGKYEQYF
TRBJ2-1,TRBV5-1,NA,few,TGCGCCAGCAGTTTTCCCCAGGGTTACAATGAGCAGTTCTTC,CASSFPQGYNEQFF
TRBJ2-1,TRBV4-3,NA,few,TGCGCCAGCAGCCAAGATACAGGTACCAATGAGCAGTTCTTC,CASSQDTGTNEQFF
TRBJ2-3,TRBV7-2,NA,NA,TGTGCCAGCAGCTTAGCGGCGGGGCGTACAGATACGCAGTATTTT,CASSLAAGRTDTQYF
TRBJ2-2,TRBV7-8,TRBD1,NA,TGTGCCAGCAGCCCAGGGACAGGGACCTCAGCCGGGGAGCTGTTTTTT,CASSPGTGTSAGELFF
TRBJ2-1,TRBV9,TRBD1,NA,TGTGCCAGCAGCGTAGAGGGACAGGGGTCGGCTGAGCAGTTCTTC,CASSVEGQGSAEQFF
TRBJ2-5,TRBV18,NA,NA,TGTGCCAGCTCACCAGGAAGGGGTAGCGAGACCCAGTACTTC,CASSPGRGSETQYF
TRBJ1-4,TRBV9,NA,few,TGTGCCAGCAGCGCGGACCTAAGGGAAAAACTGTTTTTT,CASSADLREKLFF
TRBJ1-2,TRBV7-2,NA,few,TGTGCCAGCAGCTTAAGGGGGGGAACTAACTATGGCTACACCTTC,CASSLRGGTNYGYTF
TRBJ2-1,TRBV5-1,TRBD1,NA,TGCGCCAGCAGCCTATGGATGCAGGGGGCAAATGAGCAGTTCTTC,CASSLWMQGANEQFF
TRBJ1-2,TRBV10-3,NA,NA,TGTGCCATCAGTGATGAGGGGCCCGTTAACTATGGCTACACCTTC,CAISDEGPVNYGYTF
TRBJ2-3,TRBV7-9,NA,few,TGTGCCAGCAGCCTCGACACAGATACGCAGTATTTT,CASSLDTDTQYF
TRBJ2-5,TRBV21-1,NA,few,TGTGCCAGCAGCCTGATTGGATGGCAGTACTTC,CASSLIGWQYF
TRBJ2-1,TRBV14,NA,NA,TGTGCCAGCAGCCAAGATCAGGGGGGCGCCTACAATGAGCAGTTCTTC,CASSQDQGGAYNEQFF
TRBJ2-3,TRBV5-1,NA,NA,TGCGCCAGCAGCCTTTCCGACTACCAGGGTACAGATACGCAGTATTTT,CASSLSDYQGTDTQYF
TRBJ1-1,TRBV5-1,TRBD1,NA,TGCGCCAGCAGCCTTCGGACAGGGAACACTGAAGCTTTCTTT,CASSLRTGNTEAFF
TRBJ2-7,TRBV28,NA,NA,TGTGCCAGCAGCGAACTATACGAGCAGTACTTC,CASSELYEQYF
TRBJ2-2,TRBV2,NA,NA,TGTGCCAGCACTCGGCAGGACTACACCGGGGAGCTGTTTTTT,CASTRQDYTGELFF
TRBJ1-2,TRBV4-3,NA,NA,TGCGCCAGCAGCCAAGAAGGAGGGGCGGATGGCTACACCTTC,CASSQEGGADGYTF
TRBJ2-1,TRBV4-1,TRBD2,few,TGCGCCAGCAGCCCTGGGAGCGGGGGAAACAATGAGCAGTTCTTC,CASSPGSGGNNEQFF
TRBJ1-1,TRBV18,NA,NA,TGTGCCAGCTCACCAGTTCAGGAACCGAACACTGAAGCTTTCTTT,CASSPVQEPNTEAFF
TRBJ2-4,TRBV27,TRBD1,NA,TGTGCCAGCAGTTTATCTGCGGGACAGGGACTCGAAAACATTCAGTACTTC,CASSLSAGQGLENIQYF
TRBJ2-7,TRBV4-3,TRBD1,NA,TGCGCCAGCAGCCAATCGAGGGGGCCCTACGAGCAGTACTTC,CASSQSRGPYEQYF
TRBJ2-3,TRBV30,TRBD2,few,TGTGCCTGGAGTCGTTCGTCGACTAGCGGCACAGATACGCAGTATTTT,CAWSRSSTSGTDTQYF
TRBJ2-5,TRBV9,NA,few,TGTGCCAGCAGCGTAGGGACCTCACCAATCGAGACCCAGTACTTC,CASSVGTSPIETQYF
TRBJ2-7,TRBV25-1,NA,few,TGTGCCAGCAGCCTAGGTGGCTACGAGCAGTACTTC,CASSLGGYEQYF
TRBJ1-6,TRBV7-2,TRBD1,few,TGTGCCAGCAGCCTAGGACAGGCTAGGTCACCCCTCCACTTT,CASSLGQARSPLHF
TRBJ2-5,TRBV27,NA,few,TGTGCCAGCAGTTTAGGAGCCGGGAGTCAAGAGACCCAGTACTTC,CASSLGAGSQETQYF
TRBJ1-4,TRBV10-3,TRBD1,NA,TGTGCCATCAGACAGGGGGCGGGTGAAAAACTGTTTTTT,CAIRQGAGEKLFF
TRBJ2-3,TRBV28,TRBD1,NA,TGTGCCAGCAGTCCCCCGGACAGGGGTAACACAGATACGCAGTATTTT,CASSPPDRGNTDTQYF
TRBJ1-2,TRBV2,TRBD1,few,TGTGCCAGCAGTGGTAGGGACAGGGGGTCCCCCTATGGCTACACCTTC,CASSGRDRGSPYGYTF
TRBJ2-3,TRBV11-2,NA,NA,TGTGCCAGCACGAGGGGCGGTCATACAGATACGCAGTATTTT,CASTRGGHTDTQYF
TRBJ2-7,TRBV11-2,TRBD2,few,TGTGCCAGCAGCCCCGGCGGGGGGCGTTACTCCTACGAGCAGTACTTC,CASSPGGGRYSYEQYF
TRBJ2-5,TRBV7-9,TRBD1,NA,TGTGCCAGCAGCCGACAGGGAGAGACCCAGTACTTC,CASSRQGETQYF
TRBJ1-5,TRBV18,NA,few,TGTGCCAGCTCACTAAACCCCGCAGGGGATCAGCCCCAGCATTTT,CASSLNPAGDQPQHF
TRBJ1-1,TRBV5-1,NA,NA,TGCGCCAGCAGCTTTGTGCCTTCGGTCATGAACACTGAAGCTTTCTTT,CASSFVPSVMNTEAFF
TRBJ2-1,TRBV7-9,NA,few,TGTGCCAGCAGCTTAGTAGAATCCTACAATGAGCAGTTCTTC,CASSLVESYNEQFF
TRBJ2-3,TRBV5-4,TRBD2,NA,TGTGCCAGCAGTCCTCTAGCGGGGGGGCCCACAGATACGCAGTATTTT,CASSPLAGGPTDTQYF
TRBJ2-1,TRBV18,TRBD1,NA,TGTGCCAGCTCCGTAGAGGGGGCGAGTAATGAGCAGTTCTTC,CASSVEGASNEQFF
TRBJ1-6,TRBV27,NA,few,TGTGCCAGCAGTTTAGTAACGGGGAATTCACCCCTCCACTTT,CASSLVTGNSPLHF
TRBJ2-7,TRBV7-6,NA,NA,TGTGCCAGCGGATCCATGGGGGGCCGGAGGCACTACGAGCAGTACTTC,CASGSMGGRRHYEQYF